The TCR beta chain described here comes from a study of beta chain features in type 1 diabetes. This clone was observed a few times. The V gene's germline CDR1 is SGDLS and CDR2 YYNGEE. The CDR3 is 15 amino acids. Germline trimming cut 3 bases from V and 7 bases from J; bases unmatched to any gene: 3. Sequencing targeted expressed TCRB transcripts, as all isolated RNA had been reverse transcribed. Assay: immunoSEQ multiplex PCR; the TCRdb copy retains only in-frame clones and omits some. The sample holds more than 150,000 clones, approximately 13% seen once. The chain is built from TRBV9 and TRBJ2-1; 14 nucleotides match TRBD2. The receptor was derived from a woman between 18 and 30 years old in good health. Sequencing was done on a sample of central memory CD4+ T cells from blood. CDR3 nucleotides: TGTGCCAGCAGCGGGGGACTAGCGGGAGTTAATGAGCAGTTCTTC. It is translated as CASSGGLAGVNEQFF.